This entry lists 19 T cell receptor beta chains sequenced from one sample in a study of blood T cell repertoires in COVID-19. TCRdb's copy holds only in-frame clones and misses some; the assay was immunoSEQ multiplex PCR. This sample carries nearly 90,000 clones, around 89% of them seen once, and the ten largest clones take around 0.47%. Sequencing was performed on peripheral blood. The receptors come from a man aged 55-75 years with acute or convalescent COVID-19.

The chain has TRBV12-3 or TRBV12-4 and TRBJ1-5; D gene ambiguous. Trimming removed 3 bases from V and 5 bases from J, with 5 bases in between. This CDR3 has 12 residues. CDR3 loop: CASSFPYQPQHF. Written as DNA, the CDR3 is TGTGCCAGCAGTTTTCCTTATCAGCCCCAGCATTTT.

This clone was seen only once. The chain is built from TRBV29-1 and TRBJ1-1; no definite D call. The CDR3 spans 13 residues. Trimming cost V 3 bases and J 2 bases, with 10 bases left between them. The germline CDR1 and CDR2 sequences are SQVTM and ANQGSEA. The DNA for the CDR3 is TGCAGCGTTGACGAGGGAGGAAACACTGAAGCTTTCTTT. This gives the protein CSVDEGGNTEAFF.

The chain recombines TRBV7-9 with TRBJ1-3, with D possibly matching TRBD1 (5 bases). Germline CDR1 reads SEHNR; CDR2 reads FQNEAQ (reference sequence). The CDR3 runs 16 residues. Trimming took 1 base from V and 1 from J, leaving 11 bases between them. In DNA form, the CDR3 reads TGTGCCAGCAGCTTAGTGCAGGGATTATCTGGAAACACCATATATTTT. It is translated as CASSLVQGLSGNTIYF.

The chain uses TRBV9 and TRBJ2-7, with 7 bases aligning to TRBD1. V dropped 3 bases and J dropped 0; count of bases not matched to a gene: 0. The CDR3 loop spans 13 amino acids. CDR1 is SGDLS and CDR2 is YYNGEE in the germline V gene. This CDR3 is CASSGDSSYEQYF. As DNA, the CDR3 is TGTGCCAGCAGCGGGGACAGCTCCTACGAGCAGTACTTC.

Here the CDR3 reads CASSRDTSMNTEAFF. In DNA, the CDR3 is TGTGCCAGTAGTCGGGACACATCGATGAACACTGAAGCTTTCTTT. The chain combines TRBV19 with TRBJ1-1, with D perhaps TRBD1 (6 bases). The V gene lost 5 bases and the J gene lost 0 bases, with 13 bases spanning the gap. The CDR3 loop spans 15 amino acids. The V gene's germline CDR1 is LNHDA and CDR2 SQIVND (reference sequence).

V and J are TRBV9 and TRBJ1-2; no clear D gene. This CDR3 has 14 residues. Germline lookup yields CDR1 SGDLS and CDR2 YYNGEE. Trimming removed 4 bases at V and 5 bases at J, with 15 bases between. CDR3 loop: CASSSDGSSYGYTF. For the CDR3, the DNA is TGTGCCAGCAGCTCAGATGGCAGTTCGTATGGCTACACCTTC. The full variable domain, its missing parts supplied by reference TRBV9 and TRBJ1-2, is DSGVTQTPKHLITATGQRVTLRCSPRSGDLSVYWYQQSLDQGLQFLIQYYNGEERAKGNILERFSAQQFPDLHSELNLSSLELGDSALYFCASSSDGSSYGYTFGSGTRLTVV.

The V gene is TRBV6-2 or TRBV6-3, the J gene TRBJ1-2, with 9 positions matching TRBD1. Germline values: CDR1 MNHEY, CDR2 SVGEGT. The CDR3 runs to 15 residues. Losses at the gene ends were 5 bases for V and 5 bases for J; bases not matched to a gene: 9. The CDR3, as DNA: TGTGCCAGCAGTCCACAGGGGGCAGGGCGGTATGGCTACACCTTC. This encodes CASSPQGAGRYGYTF.

The gene calls are TRBV29-1 and TRBJ2-7, with TRBD2 matching 7 bases. V was clipped by 6 bases and J by 6 bases; unmatched bases: 11. Germline V CDR1 and CDR2: SQVTM, ANQGSEA. This CDR3 comprises 13 residues. DNA for the CDR3: TGCAGCGTCGGGGGGACCCCCTCCACCGAGCAGTACTTC. It translates to CSVGGTPSTEQYF.

This chain uses TRBV14 with TRBJ2-7; tentatively, D is TRBD2 (6 bases). The CDR3 covers 15 residues. The germline V and J ends were trimmed by 1 base and 6 bases, with 16 bases remaining between them. Looked up from germline, CDR1 is SGHDN and CDR2 is FVKESK. The CDR3 DNA reads TGTGCCAGCAGCCAAGTGAGGGGCGGGGTAAGCGAGCAGTACTTC. Residues: CASSQVRGGVSEQYF.

The chain uses TRBV5-4 and TRBJ1-1; D remains unclear. Germline V gene data show CDR1 as SGHNT and CDR2 as YYREEE (reference sequence). The CDR3 has 13 amino acids. With 5 bases removed from V and 1 base from J, the gap between germline ends came to 9 bases. The CDR3: CASRRSGNTEAFF. The CDR3 DNA is TGTGCCAGCAGGCGGTCGGGGAACACTGAAGCTTTCTTT.

This clone was seen only a few times. The J gene is TRBJ1-1, the V gene TRBV2; 10 nucleotides align to TRBD1. The CDR3 sequence is 14 residues long. CDR1 SNHLY and CDR2 FYNNEI come from the germline V gene. V lost 7 bases and J lost 3; bases outside the gene matches: 5. The DNA for the CDR3 is TGTGCCAGCATTCGACAGGGGGCTGACACTGAAGCTTTCTTT. It specifies CASIRQGADTEAFF.

The chain joins TRBV5-1 to TRBJ2-3, with 16 nucleotides matching TRBD2. V was pared by 5 bases and J by 4 bases, with 7 bases of the junction left unmatched. This CDR3 spans 17 amino acids. Germline values: CDR1 SGHRS, CDR2 YFSETQ. This chain's CDR3 is CASRQGLAGGPSDTQYF. CDR3 DNA: TGCGCCAGCAGGCAGGGACTAGCGGGGGGGCCGTCAGATACGCAGTATTTT.

The rearrangement uses TRBV9 and TRBJ1-5, with TRBD1 as a possible D gene (6 bases). The germline V and J ends were trimmed by 0 bases and 2 bases, with 6 bases remaining between them. From germline, CDR1 is SGDLS and CDR2 YYNGEE. CDR3 length equals 14 residues. CDR3 nucleotide sequence: TGTGCCAGCAGCGTAGAGGGGGGCAATCAGCCCCAGCATTTT. Residues: CASSVEGGNQPQHF.

This rearrangement joins TRBV6-1 to TRBJ1-2, with D perhaps TRBD1 (6 bases). The CDR3 runs 14 residues. CDR1 is MNHNS and CDR2 is SASEGT in the germline V gene. The V and J ends lost 2 bases and 3 bases respectively, with 10 bases between them. The CDR3 DNA reads as TGTGCCAGCAGTGAACAACAGGGCGACTATGGCTACACCTTC. The encoded protein is CASSEQQGDYGYTF.

The V call is TRBV19, the J call TRBJ2-1; tentatively, D is TRBD1 (6 bases). CDR1 and CDR2 (germline): LNHDA, SQIVND (reference sequence). Trimming cost V 4 bases and J 4 bases, with 14 bases left between them. CDR3 size: 15 residues. The CDR3 DNA sequence: TGTGCCAGTAGTACCGGGACATTAAAATACAATGAGCAGTTCTTC. Residues: CASSTGTLKYNEQFF.

The chain links TRBV6-5 to TRBJ1-1; D not certain. The CDR3 loop spans 13 amino acids. The V and J ends lost 5 bases and 9 bases respectively, with 16 bases between them. Germline V CDR1 and CDR2: MNHEY, SVGAGI. CDR3: CASSPPGGLKAFF. CDR3 DNA sequence: TGTGCCAGCAGTCCCCCCGGTGGTCTTAAAGCTTTCTTT.

This chain links TRBV19 with TRBJ1-2; TRBD1 matches 7 bases. The CDR3 loop spans 13 amino acids. V was clipped by 6 bases and J by 0 bases; unmatched bases: 1. Germline assignment: CDR1 LNHDA and CDR2 SQIVND (reference sequence). CDR3 loop: CASRGQSNYGYTF. DNA for the CDR3: TGTGCCAGTAGGGGACAGTCTAACTATGGCTACACCTTC.

This chain uses TRBV5-4 with TRBJ1-1, with a tentative D call TRBD1 (5 bases). CDR3 length: 15 residues. V was shortened by 0 bases and J by 5 bases, with 14 bases between the two germline ends. Germline CDR1 SGHNT, CDR2 YYREEE (reference sequence). The CDR3 nucleotides read TGTGCCAGCAGCTTGGCAGGTCGGGGGGATACTGAAGCTTTCTTT. As protein: CASSLAGRGDTEAFF.

The chain uses TRBV5-8 and TRBJ2-7, with D possibly TRBD1 on 5 matching bases. Trimming took 3 bases from V and 3 from J, leaving 13 bases between them. Germline V CDR1 and CDR2: SGHTS, YDEGEE. The CDR3 contains 14 residues. The CDR3 reads CASSSPDTDYEQYF. Here the CDR3 DNA reads TGTGCCAGCAGCTCCCCGGACACCGACTACGAGCAGTACTTC.